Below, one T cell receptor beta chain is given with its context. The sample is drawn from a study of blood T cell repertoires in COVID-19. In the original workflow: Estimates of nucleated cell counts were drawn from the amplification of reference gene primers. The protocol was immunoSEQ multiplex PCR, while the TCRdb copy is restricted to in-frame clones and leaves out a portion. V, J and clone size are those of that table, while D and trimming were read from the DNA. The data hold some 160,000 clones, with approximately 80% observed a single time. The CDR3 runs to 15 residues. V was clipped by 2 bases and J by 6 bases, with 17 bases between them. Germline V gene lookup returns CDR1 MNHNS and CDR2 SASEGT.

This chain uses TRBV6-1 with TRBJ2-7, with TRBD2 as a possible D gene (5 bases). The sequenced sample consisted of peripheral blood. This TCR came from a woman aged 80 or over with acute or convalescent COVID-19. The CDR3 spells CASSEWRTTIGEQYF. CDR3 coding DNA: TGTGCCAGCAGTGAATGGAGGACGACCATCGGCGAGCAGTACTTC.